This entry concerns a single TCR beta chain. The antigen is not known. The sample comes from a study of cytomegalovirus exposure and HLA in healthy donors. Findings of the study overall: Usually a TCR sequence was rare, but some public TCRs were found in many donors. Later, an analysis showed that TCR beta chains associated with HLA were more clonally expanded than others that were equally common.

V dropped 4 bases and J dropped 4; count of bases not matched to a gene: 6. CDR3 length: 14 amino acids. Germline-derived CDR1 and CDR2 are LNHDA and SQIVND (reference sequence). PCR used 60 Vbeta primers and 13 Jbeta primers. Here immunoSEQ multiplex PCR was the method, and the copy in TCRdb shows in-frame clones only, minus some. The sample includes tens of thousands of clones, 78% of them seen just once. This chain uses TRBV19 with TRBJ2-7, with 8 bases aligning to TRBD1. The sample consisted of PBMCs. The TCR was taken from a female donor in good health and CMV-seronegative. CDR3 coding DNA: TGTGCCAGTAGTACGGACAGGGATTCGTACGAGCAGTACTTC. Its translation: CASSTDRDSYEQYF.